This TCR beta chain was identified in a study of OX40 agonist ivuxolimab in advanced cancers. The sample holds one count of this clone. Clones were read by immunoSEQ multiplex PCR, and TCRdb kept only the in-frame ones, dropping some. The sample shows fewer than 50,000 clones, less than 90% of them seen only once. With V trimmed by 6 bases and J by 3 bases, 9 bases remained unmatched. CDR3 length equals 15 residues. The V gene's germline CDR1 is SGHAT and CDR2 FQDESV (reference sequence). This sample comprised CD4+ or CD8+ T cells sorted from blood, obtained in a trial of the OX40 agonist ivuxolimab. The rearrangement links TRBV11-1 to TRBJ2-3, with 7 bases lining up with TRBD2. This clonotype was obtained from an adult with an advanced solid tumor such as melanoma, head and neck, liver or kidney cancer. For the CDR3, the DNA is TGTGCCAGCAGTAATCCCACCGGGGGGACAGATACGCAGTATTTT. It specifies CASSNPTGGTDTQYF.